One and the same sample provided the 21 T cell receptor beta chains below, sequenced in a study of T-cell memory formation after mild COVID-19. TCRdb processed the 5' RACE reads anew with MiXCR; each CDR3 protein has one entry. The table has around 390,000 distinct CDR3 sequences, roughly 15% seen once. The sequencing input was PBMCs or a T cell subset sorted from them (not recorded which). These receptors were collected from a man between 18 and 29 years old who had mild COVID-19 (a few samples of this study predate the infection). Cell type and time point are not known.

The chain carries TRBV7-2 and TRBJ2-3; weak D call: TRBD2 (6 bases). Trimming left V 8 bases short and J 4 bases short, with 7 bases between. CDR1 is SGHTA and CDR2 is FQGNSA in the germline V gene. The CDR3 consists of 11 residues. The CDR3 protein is CASGEADTQYF. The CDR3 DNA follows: TGTGCCAGCGGGGAGGCAGATACGCAGTATTTT.

The DNA of the CDR3 is TGCGCCACCTCGGAGCTCCCCTACAATGAGCAGTTCTTC. Its translation: CATSELPYNEQFF. The J gene is TRBJ2-1, the V gene TRBV4-3; D gene unclear. Per germline, CDR1 LGHNA and CDR2 YSLEER. The CDR3 consists of 13 residues. V lost 10 bases to trimming and J lost 2 bases, with 12 bases between them.

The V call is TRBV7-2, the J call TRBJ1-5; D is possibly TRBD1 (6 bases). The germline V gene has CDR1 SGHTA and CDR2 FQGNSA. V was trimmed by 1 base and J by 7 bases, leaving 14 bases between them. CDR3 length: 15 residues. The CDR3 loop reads CASSLDTGIEQPQHF. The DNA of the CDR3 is TGTGCCAGCAGCTTAGATACAGGGATCGAGCAGCCCCAGCATTTT.

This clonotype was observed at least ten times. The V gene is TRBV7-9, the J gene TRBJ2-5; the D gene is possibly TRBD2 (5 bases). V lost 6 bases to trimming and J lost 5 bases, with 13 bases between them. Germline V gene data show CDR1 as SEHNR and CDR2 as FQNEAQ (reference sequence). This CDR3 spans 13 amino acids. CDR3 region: CASSQEGAETQYF. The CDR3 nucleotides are TGTGCCAGCAGTCAAGAGGGAGCGGAGACCCAGTACTTC.

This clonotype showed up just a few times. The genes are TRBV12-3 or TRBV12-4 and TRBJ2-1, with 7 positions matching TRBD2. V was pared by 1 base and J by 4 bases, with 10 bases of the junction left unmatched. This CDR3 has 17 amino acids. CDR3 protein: CASSLVTWASGYNEQFF. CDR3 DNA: TGTGCCAGCAGTTTAGTTACTTGGGCTAGCGGATACAATGAGCAGTTCTTC.

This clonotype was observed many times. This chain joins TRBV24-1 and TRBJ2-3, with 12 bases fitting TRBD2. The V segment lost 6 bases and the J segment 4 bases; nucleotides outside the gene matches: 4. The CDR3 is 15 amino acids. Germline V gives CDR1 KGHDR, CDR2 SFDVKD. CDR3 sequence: CATSPASGGADTQYF. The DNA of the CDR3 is TGTGCCACCAGTCCTGCTAGCGGGGGGGCAGATACGCAGTATTTT.

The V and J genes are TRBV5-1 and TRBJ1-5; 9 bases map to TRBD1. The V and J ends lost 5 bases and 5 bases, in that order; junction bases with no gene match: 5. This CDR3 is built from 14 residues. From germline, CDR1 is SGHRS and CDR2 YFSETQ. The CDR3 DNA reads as TGCGCCAGCAGGCCAAGGACAGGGGATCAGCCCCAGCATTTT. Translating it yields CASRPRTGDQPQHF.

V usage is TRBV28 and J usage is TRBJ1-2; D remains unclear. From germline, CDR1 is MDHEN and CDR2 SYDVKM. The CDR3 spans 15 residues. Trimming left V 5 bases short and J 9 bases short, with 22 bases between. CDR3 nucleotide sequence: TGTGCCAGCAGTCACCGCCCGTGGAGGGAAGGGCGCTACACCTTC. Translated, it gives CASSHRPWREGRYTF.

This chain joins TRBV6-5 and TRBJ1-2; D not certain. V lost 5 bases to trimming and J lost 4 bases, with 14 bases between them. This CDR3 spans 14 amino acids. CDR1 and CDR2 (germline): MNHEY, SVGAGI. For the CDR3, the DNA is TGTGCCAGCAGTCCTATGCCGGGCCGCTATGGCTACACCTTC. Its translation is CASSPMPGRYGYTF.

The CDR3 loop reads CASSQEMLSSNVDTEAFF. In nucleotides, the CDR3 is TGTGCCAGCAGCCAAGAGATGCTAAGTAGTAATGTGGACACTGAAGCTTTCTTT. The V call is TRBV14, the J call TRBJ1-1; no clear D gene. The V end lost 0 bases, the J end lost 3 bases, and 20 bases lay between the germline ends. Germline V gene lookup returns CDR1 SGHDN and CDR2 FVKESK. The CDR3 runs to 18 residues.

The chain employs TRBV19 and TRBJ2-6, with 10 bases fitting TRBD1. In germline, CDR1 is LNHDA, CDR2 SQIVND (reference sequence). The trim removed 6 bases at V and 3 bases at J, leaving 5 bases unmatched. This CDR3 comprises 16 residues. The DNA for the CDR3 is TGTGCCAGTAGCCCGACAGGGGGCTATGGGGCCAACGTCCTGACTTTC. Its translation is CASSPTGGYGANVLTF.

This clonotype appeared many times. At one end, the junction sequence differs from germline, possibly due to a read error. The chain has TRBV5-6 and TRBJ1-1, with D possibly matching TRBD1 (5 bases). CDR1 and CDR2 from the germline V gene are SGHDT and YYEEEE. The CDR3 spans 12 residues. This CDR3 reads CASSLGDTEAFF. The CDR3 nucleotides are TGCGCCAGCAGCTTGGGGGACACTGAAGCTTTCTTT. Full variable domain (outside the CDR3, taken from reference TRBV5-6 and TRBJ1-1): DAGVTQSPTHLIKTRGQQVTLRCSPKSGHDTVSWYQQALGQGPQFIFQYYEEEERQRGNFPDRFSGHQFPNYSSELNVNALLLGDSALYLCASSLGDTEAFFGQGTRLTVV.

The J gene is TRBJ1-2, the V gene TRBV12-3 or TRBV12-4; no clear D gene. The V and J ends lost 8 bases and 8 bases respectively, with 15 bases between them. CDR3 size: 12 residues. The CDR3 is CASGLRTGGYTF. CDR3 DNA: TGTGCCAGCGGACTACGGACGGGCGGCTACACCTTC.

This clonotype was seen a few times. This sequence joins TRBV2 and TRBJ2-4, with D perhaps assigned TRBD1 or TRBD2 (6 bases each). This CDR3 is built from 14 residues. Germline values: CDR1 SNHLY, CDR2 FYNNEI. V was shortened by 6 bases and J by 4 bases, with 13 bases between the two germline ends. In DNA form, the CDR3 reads TGTGCCAGCAGCCGCGGAGGGGGGAAAAACATTCAGTACTTC. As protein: CASSRGGGKNIQYF.

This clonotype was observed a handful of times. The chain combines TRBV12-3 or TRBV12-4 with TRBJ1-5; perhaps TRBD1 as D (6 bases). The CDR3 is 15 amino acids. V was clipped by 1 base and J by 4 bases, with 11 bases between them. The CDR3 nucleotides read TGTGCCAGCAGTTTAGGGGTTAGGGGGAATCAGCCCCAGCATTTT. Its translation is CASSLGVRGNQPQHF.

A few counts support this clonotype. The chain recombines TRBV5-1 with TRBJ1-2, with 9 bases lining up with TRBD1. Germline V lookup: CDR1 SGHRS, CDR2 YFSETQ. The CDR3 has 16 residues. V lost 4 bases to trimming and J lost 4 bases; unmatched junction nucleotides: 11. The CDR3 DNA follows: TGCGCCAGCAGCCTCGCCGGGACAGGGAGCGTCTATGGCTACACCTTC. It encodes CASSLAGTGSVYGYTF.

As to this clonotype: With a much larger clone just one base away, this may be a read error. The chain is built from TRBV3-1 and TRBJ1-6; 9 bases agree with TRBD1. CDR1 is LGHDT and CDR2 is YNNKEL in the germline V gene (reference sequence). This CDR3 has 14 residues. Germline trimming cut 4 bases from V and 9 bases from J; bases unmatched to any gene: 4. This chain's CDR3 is CASSLRDRASPLHF. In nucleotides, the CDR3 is TGTGCCAGCAGCCTCCGGGACAGGGCTTCACCCCTCCACTTT.

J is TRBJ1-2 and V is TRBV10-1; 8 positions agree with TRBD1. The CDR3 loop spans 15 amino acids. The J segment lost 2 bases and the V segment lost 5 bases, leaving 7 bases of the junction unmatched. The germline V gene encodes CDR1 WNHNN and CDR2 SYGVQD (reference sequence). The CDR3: CASSRTGPQNYGYTF. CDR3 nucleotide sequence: TGCGCCAGCAGTCGGACAGGGCCCCAGAACTATGGCTACACCTTC.

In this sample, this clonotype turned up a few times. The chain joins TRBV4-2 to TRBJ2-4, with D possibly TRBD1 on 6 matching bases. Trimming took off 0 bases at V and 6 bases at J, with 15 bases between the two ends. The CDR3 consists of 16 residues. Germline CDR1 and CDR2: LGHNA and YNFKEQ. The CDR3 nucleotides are TGTGCCAGCAGCCAAGATCAGACAGGCGGTTCAAACATTCAGTACTTC. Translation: CASSQDQTGGSNIQYF.

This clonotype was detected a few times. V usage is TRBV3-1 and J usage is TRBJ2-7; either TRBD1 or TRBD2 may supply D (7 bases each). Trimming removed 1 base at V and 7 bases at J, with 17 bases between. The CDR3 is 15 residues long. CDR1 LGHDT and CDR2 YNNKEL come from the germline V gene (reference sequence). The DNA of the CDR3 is TGTGCCAGCAGCCAAGCCCCAGGGGGGGCGGAGGAGCAGTACGTC. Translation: CASSQAPGGAEEQYV.

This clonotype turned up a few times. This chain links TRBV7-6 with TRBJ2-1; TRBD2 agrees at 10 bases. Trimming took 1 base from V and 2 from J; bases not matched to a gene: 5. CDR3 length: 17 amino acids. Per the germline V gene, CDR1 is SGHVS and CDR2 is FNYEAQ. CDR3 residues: CASSLGGSGGAYNEQFF. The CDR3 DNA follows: TGTGCCAGCAGCTTAGGAGGAAGCGGGGGGGCCTACAATGAGCAGTTCTTC.